This T cell receptor beta chain was recovered during a study of blood T cells in healthy people across ages. Study-wide context: The capture of about one barcoded beta molecule per two T cells was achieved by template switching.

The CDR3 contains 15 residues. Each sample used at least 6.5 million PBMCs. For the second PCR, which ran for about 6 to 12 cycles, a sample-barcoded 5' primer and a J-beta primer mix were used. TCRdb re-derived calls from the 5' RACE reads in MiXCR, one entry per CDR3 protein. In the table there are fewer than 800,000 distinct CDR3 sequences, 49% of which are singletons. Source material: blood. This chain joins TRBV21-1 and TRBJ1-1; TRBD1 reflects the table's D call only, with no check against the DNA. TRBV21-1 is flagged as a pseudogene. This clonotype was sampled from an older woman in good health. The CDR3 sequence is CASSTSRAGETEAFF. Here the CDR3 DNA reads TGTGCCAGCAGCACCTCCCGGGCAGGGGAGACTGAAGCTTTCTTT.